Each of the 18 T cell receptor beta chains below was sequenced from the same sample in a study of identical twins. MiXCR was run by TCRdb on the 5' RACE reads, yielding one entry per CDR3 protein. The sample shows 300,000 to 350,000 distinct CDR3 sequences, about 12% of them seen only once. This sample also belongs to another study, concerning yellow fever vaccine responses in identical twins.

Source material: CD8+ T cells sorted from blood. The receptors stem from a woman aged 18-29 years in good health.

In its sample, this clonotype was seen many times. The chain carries TRBV6-1 and TRBJ1-1, with a tentative D call TRBD1 (5 bases). The CDR3 is 13 residues long. V was trimmed by 8 bases and J by 5 bases, leaving 15 bases between them. Germline V lookup: CDR1 MNHNS, CDR2 SASEGT. The CDR3 here is CASGDGEQTEAFF. CDR3 bases: TGTGCCAGCGGGGACGGAGAGCAGACTGAAGCTTTCTTT.

In its sample, this clonotype was seen a few times. The V and J genes are TRBV7-8 and TRBJ2-1; 7 positions match TRBD2. The CDR3 loop spans 16 amino acids. V was pared by 1 base and J by 4 bases, with 7 bases of the junction left unmatched. CDR1 and CDR2 (germline): SGHVS, FQNEAQ. The CDR3 bases are TGTGCCAGCAGCTTAGGATTTGCGGGGGAATACAATGAGCAGTTCTTC. It codes for CASSLGFAGEYNEQFF.

The chain has TRBV12-3 or TRBV12-4 and TRBJ2-1, with 9 bases fitting TRBD2. The CDR3 loop spans 21 amino acids. V trimming: 4 bases; J trimming: 2 bases; junction bases outside the gene matches: 21. The CDR3 DNA reads TGTGCCAGCAGTTCCCCCAACACATGGCTAGCGGGACAAATTCCCTACAATGAGCAGTTCTTC. Amino acid sequence: CASSSPNTWLAGQIPYNEQFF.

This chain connects TRBV5-4 to TRBJ2-1; D not certain. This CDR3 has 13 amino acids. From germline, CDR1 is SGHNT and CDR2 YYREEE (reference sequence). V was pared by 4 bases and J by 6 bases, with 11 bases between. Here the CDR3 DNA reads TGTGCCAGCAGCGCCGGTCAGAGCAATGAGCAGTTCTTC. Encoded protein: CASSAGQSNEQFF.

This clonotype was recorded many times. This sequence joins TRBV4-1 and TRBJ1-5; D is unclear. The V end lost 1 base, the J end lost 3 bases, and 10 bases lay between the germline ends. The germline CDR1 and CDR2 sequences are MGHRA and YSYEKL. The CDR3 has 15 amino acids. In DNA, the CDR3 is TGCGCCAGCAGCCAAGCAACCGGGGACAATCAGCCCCAGCATTTT. It codes for CASSQATGDNQPQHF.

This clonotype was found a few times. The chain couples TRBV7-9 to TRBJ2-1; TRBD1 agrees at 7 bases. The junction had 7 bases not matched to a gene; V was cut back by 5 bases and J by 3 bases. Germline assignment: CDR1 SEHNR and CDR2 FQNEAQ (reference sequence). CDR3 size: 15 residues. CDR3 nucleotides: TGTGCCAGCAGCGAGCAGGGGGTAGGCTACAATGAGCAGTTCTTC. Its translation is CASSEQGVGYNEQFF.

This clonotype was counted between two and nine times. This rearrangement joins TRBV2 to TRBJ2-3; TRBD2 agrees at 11 bases. Losses at the gene ends were 7 bases for V and 0 bases for J; bases not matched to a gene: 6. Looked up from germline, CDR1 is SNHLY and CDR2 is FYNNEI. This CDR3 is 16 amino acids long. The chain's CDR3 is CASMGLADHSTDTQYF. CDR3 in DNA: TGTGCCAGCATGGGACTAGCGGACCATAGCACAGATACGCAGTATTTT.

V usage is TRBV3-1 and J usage is TRBJ2-3; D ambiguous. V dropped 1 base and J dropped 2 bases, with 10 bases sitting between them. CDR1 and CDR2 from the germline V gene are LGHDT and YNNKEL (reference sequence). The CDR3 totals 15 residues. The CDR3 here is CASSQGQRLTDTQYF. The CDR3 coding sequence is TGTGCCAGCAGCCAAGGCCAGCGTCTCACAGATACGCAGTATTTT.

A few counts support this clonotype. V is TRBV7-9 and J is TRBJ2-5, with TRBD1 matching 7 bases. Germline V lookup: CDR1 SEHNR, CDR2 FQNEAQ (reference sequence). The junction had 3 bases not matched to a gene; V was cut back by 5 bases and J by 0 bases. This CDR3 has 14 amino acids. CDR3 nucleotide sequence: TGTGCCAGCAGCCTGGGACAGAACCAAGAGACCCAGTACTTC. Amino acid sequence: CASSLGQNQETQYF.

This clonotype has more than one count but fewer than ten. DNA for the CDR3: TGTGCCAGCAGCTTAGTGGGGCTAGCGGTTTTCCAGTACTTC. Its translation is CASSLVGLAVFQYF. The gene calls are TRBV7-9 and TRBJ2-5; 7 nucleotides match TRBD2. Germline CDR1 is SEHNR and CDR2 is FQNEAQ (reference sequence). J was trimmed by 10 bases and V by 1 base; bases with no gene match: 9. The CDR3 has 14 amino acids.

This chain links TRBV5-6 with TRBJ2-7; the D gene is possibly TRBD1 (5 bases). V lost 0 bases, J lost 2 bases, and 12 bases lay in between. CDR3 length equals 15 residues. Germline assignment: CDR1 SGHDT and CDR2 YYEEEE. The CDR3 protein is CASSLASAGPYEQYV. The CDR3 region has the DNA TGTGCCAGCAGCTTGGCTTCTGCAGGGCCCTACGAGCAGTACGTC.

This clonotype showed up many times. CDR3 sequence reads: CASSVGGREAFF. As DNA, the CDR3 is TGTGCCAGCAGCGTAGGGGGACGGGAAGCTTTCTTT. V gene TRBV9 combines with J gene TRBJ1-1; a possible D gene is TRBD1 (5 bases). The CDR3 sequence is 12 residues long. Between the trimmed V and J ends, which lost 0 bases and 8 bases, there was a span of 8 bases. CDR1 is SGDLS and CDR2 is YYNGEE in the germline V gene.

The chain recombines TRBV11-2 with TRBJ2-7; D is uncertain. Between the trimmed V and J ends, which lost 4 bases and 0 bases, there was a span of 13 bases. The CDR3 consists of 15 residues. CDR1 and CDR2 (germline): SGHAT, FQNNGV. CDR3 residues: CASSSINQSSYEQYF. DNA for the CDR3: TGTGCCAGCAGCTCAATCAATCAAAGCTCCTACGAGCAGTACTTC. The full variable domain, completed using reference TRBV11-2 and TRBJ2-7, is EAGVAQSPRYKIIEKRQSVAFWCNPISGHATLYWYQQILGQGPKLLIQFQNNGVVDDSQLPKDRFSAERLKGVDSTLKIQPAKLEDSAVYLCASSSINQSSYEQYFGPGTRLTVT.

This chain joins TRBV9 and TRBJ2-1, with 8 bases that match TRBD2. The CDR3 is 15 amino acids. Germline CDR1 SGDLS, CDR2 YYNGEE. V trimming: 1 base; J trimming: 4 bases; junction bases outside the gene matches: 4. CDR3 region: CASSVYGGGYNEQFF. The CDR3, as DNA: TGTGCCAGCAGCGTATACGGGGGGGGTTACAATGAGCAGTTCTTC.

This chain connects TRBV10-1 to TRBJ1-2, with D maybe TRBD1 (5 bases). CDR1 is WNHNN and CDR2 is SYGVQD in the germline V gene (reference sequence). This CDR3 comprises 13 residues. V lost 8 bases to trimming and J lost 6 bases, with 16 bases between them. The CDR3 DNA follows: TGCGCCAGCGGGGATGGACACGGGGATGGCTACACCTTC. Amino acid sequence: CASGDGHGDGYTF.

The chain is built from TRBV28 and TRBJ2-1; 14 bases are shared with TRBD2. Germline V CDR1 and CDR2: MDHEN, SYDVKM. J gave up 6 bases and V 4 bases, and 8 bases lay outside the gene matches. This CDR3 region has 17 residues. CDR3 protein: CASSSRTSGRLGNEQFF. The CDR3 bases are TGTGCCAGCAGTTCCCGGACTAGCGGGAGGCTGGGCAATGAGCAGTTCTTC.

The chain has TRBV4-1 and TRBJ2-1, with D possibly matching TRBD2 (6 bases). Trimming stripped 4 bases from V and 5 bases from J, with 15 bases between. The V gene's germline CDR1 is MGHRA and CDR2 YSYEKL. This CDR3 is built from 15 residues. The DNA for the CDR3 is TGCGCCAGCAGCCCGAGCATAGCGGTCAACAATGAGCAGTTCTTC. This sequence encodes CASSPSIAVNNEQFF.

This clonotype was detected a few times. The rearrangement links TRBV25-1 to TRBJ2-2; the D gene is possibly TRBD2 (7 bases). Trimming removed 3 bases at V and 6 bases at J, with 11 bases between. Germline lookup yields CDR1 MGHDK and CDR2 SYGVNS. The CDR3 extends over 14 amino acids. The CDR3 here is CASSDGGGAGELFF. CDR3 DNA: TGTGCCAGCAGTGATGGGGGGGGCGCCGGGGAGCTGTTTTTT.